This T cell receptor beta chain was sequenced in a study of shared clonotypes between healthy human individuals. Overall study results and limits: The genetic and exposure-history diversity represented was limited by few donors.

Among the donors, all were Caucasian adults who lived in Nashville, Tennessee. At least ten counts were recorded for this clone. The antigen remains undetermined. The same CDR3 also results from other DNA sequences found in this sample. V dropped 4 bases and J dropped 7 bases, with 16 bases sitting between them. This CDR3 is 15 amino acids long. Germline CDR1 is MNHEY and CDR2 is SVGAGI. Deep-level settings were used for running the assay. Per the original methods: In the immunoSEQ data, sequences were junction-only and lacked quality scores, so filtering differed. Libraries were prepared by immunoSEQ multiplex PCR; TCRdb keeps only in-frame clonotypes and omits some of them. V and J calls and clone size are given by that table; D and trimming were obtained from the DNA. Of hundreds of thousands of clones detected, 75% to 80% appear once; the ten largest clones hold about 12%.

The sample taken for sequencing was PBMCs. The TCR comes from a woman between 40 and 55 years old in good health. Some clones in this sample may be carry-over from other donors' samples. J is TRBJ1-4 and V is TRBV6-5, with unresolved D. The CDR3 loop is CASSSHLAGSEKLFF. CDR3 bases: TGTGCCAGCAGTTCTCACTTAGCGGGGTCTGAAAAACTGTTTTTT.